These 13 T cell receptor beta chains were all obtained from the same sample, sequenced in a study of technical replicates of blood from several donors. TCRdb's table, derived via immunoSEQ multiplex PCR, lists solely in-frame clones and lacks some. The sample records about 64,000 clones, 70% to 90% being singletons. The sample taken for sequencing was PBMCs. These receptors were taken from a human donor in good health. Some clones in this sample may be carry-over from other donors' samples.

This chain joins TRBV4-1 and TRBJ2-7; D is perhaps TRBD2 (6 bases). Trimming left V 1 base short and J 2 bases short, with 12 bases between. Germline V lookup: CDR1 MGHRA, CDR2 YSYEKL. This CDR3 region has 15 residues. CDR3 in amino acids: CASSQGGALPYEQYF. The CDR3 region has the DNA TGCGCCAGCAGCCAAGGCGGGGCTCTGCCCTACGAGCAGTACTTC.

V and J are TRBV15 and TRBJ2-1; the D gene is possibly TRBD1 (5 bases). V lost 2 bases, J lost 0 bases, and 11 bases lay in between. The CDR3 sequence is 16 residues long. Germline assignment: CDR1 LNHNV and CDR2 YYDKDF (reference sequence). CDR3 region: CATSRTGTRSYNEQFF. CDR3 nucleotides: TGTGCCACCAGCAGAACAGGTACTCGCTCCTACAATGAGCAGTTCTTC.

The CDR3 DNA is TGTGCCAGCTCCACTGGAGCGGGAGGCCCCACAGATACGCAGTATTTT. Protein sequence: CASSTGAGGPTDTQYF. V usage is TRBV7-3 and J usage is TRBJ2-3; 9 nucleotides line up with TRBD2. There are 16 residues in the CDR3. The J segment lost 2 bases and the V segment lost 8 bases, leaving 11 bases of the junction unmatched. Per germline, CDR1 SGHTA and CDR2 FQGTGA.

The chain uses TRBV30 and TRBJ2-1; D not resolved. With 0 bases removed from V and 4 bases from J, the gap between germline ends came to 7 bases. The germline CDR1 and CDR2 sequences are GTSNPN and SVGIG (reference sequence). This CDR3 comprises 13 residues. The chain's CDR3 is CAWSVDGYNEQFF. The CDR3 region has the DNA TGTGCCTGGAGTGTAGACGGGTACAATGAGCAGTTCTTC. The full variable domain, its missing parts supplied by reference TRBV30 and TRBJ2-1, is SQTIHQWPATLVQPVGSPLSLECTVEGTSNPNLYWYRQAAGRGLQLLFYSVGIGQISSEVPQNLSASRPQDRQFILSSKKLLLSDSGFYLCAWSVDGYNEQFFGPGTRLTVL.

V usage is TRBV18 and J usage is TRBJ2-5; D possibly corresponds to TRBD2 (6 bases). The CDR3 runs 14 residues. The V gene's germline CDR1 is KGHSH and CDR2 LQKENI. Trimming left V 5 bases short and J 4 bases short, with 14 bases between. The CDR3 DNA sequence: TGTGCCAGCTCATCCCGACTAGGACCAGAGACCCAGTACTTC. This codes for CASSSRLGPETQYF.

The V and J genes are TRBV5-6 and TRBJ2-7, with 9 bases lining up with TRBD2. Germline loops: CDR1 SGHDT, CDR2 YYEEEE. The CDR3 contains 17 residues. The ends lost 5 bases at V and 3 bases at J; junction bases unmatched: 15. CDR3 protein: CASRDVGTSPLFYEQYF. CDR3 coding DNA: TGTGCCAGCAGGGATGTAGGGACTAGCCCCTTATTCTACGAGCAGTACTTC.

This chain links TRBV2 with TRBJ1-4; 8 nucleotides agree with TRBD1. CDR3 length: 14 residues. V shed 6 bases and J 1 base; nucleotides not matched to a gene: 1. The germline V gene encodes CDR1 SNHLY and CDR2 FYNNEI. CDR3 sequence reads: CASSDRGTNEKLFF. DNA for the CDR3: TGTGCCAGCAGCGACAGGGGAACTAATGAAAAACTGTTTTTT.

The chain is built from TRBV30 and TRBJ2-1; 13 bases are shared with TRBD2. Germline trimming cut 6 bases from V and 8 bases from J; bases unmatched to any gene: 10. Per germline, CDR1 GTSNPN and CDR2 SVGIG (reference sequence). The CDR3 runs 15 residues. CDR3: CACELAGGPRHEQFF. The DNA for the CDR3 is TGTGCCTGTGAACTAGCGGGAGGGCCTAGACATGAGCAGTTCTTC.

This rearrangement joins TRBV27 to TRBJ2-5; 9 nucleotides match TRBD1. The CDR3 runs to 16 residues. After removal of 5 bases from V and 5 bases from J, the junction contained 12 bases not matched to a gene. CDR1 is MNHEY and CDR2 is SMNVEV in the germline V gene (reference sequence). The CDR3 nucleotides read TGTGCCAGCAGTCCTCTATCGACAGGGGGAGGGGAGACCCAGTACTTC. The encoded protein is CASSPLSTGGGETQYF.

This clone has more than one count but fewer than ten. The chain employs TRBV11-3 and TRBJ1-3; 7 nucleotides match TRBD1. Trimming at V came to 1 base and at J to 8 bases, leaving 14 bases not matched to a gene. The germline V gene has CDR1 SGHNT and CDR2 YENEEA. The length of the CDR3 is 17 residues. The CDR3 bases are TGTGCCAGCAGCTTAGGGGAACCCGGACAGGCAGCGGACACCATATATTTT. It encodes CASSLGEPGQAADTIYF. Full variable domain (remainder filled in from reference TRBV11-3 and TRBJ1-3): EAGVVQSPRYKIIEKKQPVAFWCNPISGHNTLYWYLQNLGQGPELLIRYENEEAVDDSQLPKDRFSAERLKGVDSTLKIQPAELGDSAVYLCASSLGEPGQAADTIYFGEGSWLTVV.

Here the CDR3 DNA reads TGTGCCAGTAGTACGGGACTGGTGGGGCCAGATACGCAGTATTTT. Protein product: CASSTGLVGPDTQYF. This chain links TRBV19 with TRBJ2-3; D is possibly TRBD2 (6 bases). The CDR3 length is 15 residues. V was clipped by 4 bases and J by 4 bases, with 15 bases between them. CDR1 is LNHDA, CDR2 SQIVND, per germline (reference sequence).

This clone was seen more than once but under ten times. J is TRBJ2-3 and V is TRBV4-3, with TRBD2 identical over 11 bases. CDR3 length: 16 amino acids. V trimming: 1 base; J trimming: 2 bases; junction bases outside the gene matches: 2. Germline CDR1 is LGHNA and CDR2 is YSLEER. In nucleotides, the CDR3 is TGCGCCAGCAGCCAAGTGACTAGCGGGACCACAGATACGCAGTATTTT. This sequence encodes CASSQVTSGTTDTQYF.

J is TRBJ2-4 and V is TRBV5-8; 12 bases map to TRBD2. Germline V gene data show CDR1 as SGHTS and CDR2 as YDEGEE. Trimming took 1 base from V and 9 from J; bases not matched to a gene: 5. The CDR3 contains 15 residues. Written as DNA, the CDR3 is TGTGCCAGCAGCTTGCTAGCGGGGGGGCTAGTCATTCAGTACTTC. It translates to CASSLLAGGLVIQYF.